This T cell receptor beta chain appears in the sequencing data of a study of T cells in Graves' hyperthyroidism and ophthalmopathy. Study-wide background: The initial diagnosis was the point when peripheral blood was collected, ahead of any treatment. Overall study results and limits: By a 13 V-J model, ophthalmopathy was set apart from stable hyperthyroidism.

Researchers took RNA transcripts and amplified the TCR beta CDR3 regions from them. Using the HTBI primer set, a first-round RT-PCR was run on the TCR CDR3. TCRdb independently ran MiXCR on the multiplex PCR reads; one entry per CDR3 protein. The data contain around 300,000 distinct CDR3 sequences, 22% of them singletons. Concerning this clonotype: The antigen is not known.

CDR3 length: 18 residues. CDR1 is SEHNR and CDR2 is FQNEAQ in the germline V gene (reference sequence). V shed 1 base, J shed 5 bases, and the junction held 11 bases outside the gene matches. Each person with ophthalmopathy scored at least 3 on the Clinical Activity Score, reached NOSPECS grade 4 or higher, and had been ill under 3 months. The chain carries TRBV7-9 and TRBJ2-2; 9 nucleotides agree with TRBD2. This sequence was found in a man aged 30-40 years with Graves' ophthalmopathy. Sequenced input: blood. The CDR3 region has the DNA TGTGCCAGCAGCTTAGATTATAGCGGGGGCCTTAGGACCGGGGAGCTGTTTTTT. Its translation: CASSLDYSGGLRTGELFF.